This T cell receptor beta chain was captured in a study of identical twins. Template switching created a universal primer site, and the cDNA included unique molecular identifiers. TCRdb re-analysed the 5' RACE reads in MiXCR, keeping a single row per CDR3 protein. The table lists around 550,000 distinct CDR3 sequences, approximately 16% of them singletons. The germline V and J ends were trimmed by 4 bases and 2 bases, with 12 bases remaining between them. This CDR3 spans 16 amino acids. CDR1 is MDHEN, CDR2 SYDVKM, per germline. Whole-study results and caveats: Findings depended on cross-sectional statistics rather than tracking the same donors. Compared with models, monozygotic twins showed more out-of-frame TCR alpha sharing.

Note on this clonotype: Its antigen remains unidentified.

Separately, the same data were catalogued under a study of yellow fever vaccine responses in identical twins.

This rearrangement joins TRBV28 to TRBJ2-6, with D possibly matching TRBD1 (5 bases). Sample: CD4+ T cells sorted from blood. This clonotype originated in a woman aged 18-29 years in good health. CDR3 residues: CASSSILRAGANVLTF. The CDR3 DNA sequence: TGTGCCAGCAGTTCAATCCTCAGGGCTGGGGCCAACGTCCTGACTTTC.